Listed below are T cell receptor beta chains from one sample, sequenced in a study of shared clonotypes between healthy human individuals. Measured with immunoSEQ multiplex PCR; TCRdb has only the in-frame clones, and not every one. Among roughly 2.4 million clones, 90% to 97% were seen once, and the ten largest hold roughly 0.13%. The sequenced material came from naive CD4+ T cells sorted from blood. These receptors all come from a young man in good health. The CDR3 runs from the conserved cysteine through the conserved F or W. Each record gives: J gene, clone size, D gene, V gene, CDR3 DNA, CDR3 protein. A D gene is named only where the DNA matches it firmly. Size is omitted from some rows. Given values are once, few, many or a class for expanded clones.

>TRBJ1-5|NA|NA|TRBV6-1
TGTGCCAGCAGTGAAACCAGGGCCCAGCCCCAGCATTTT
CASSETRAQPQHF
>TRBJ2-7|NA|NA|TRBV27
TGTGCCAGCAGTGATGGTTCGGGTCACTACGAGCAGTACTTC
CASSDGSGHYEQYF
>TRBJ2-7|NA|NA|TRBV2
TGTGCCAGCACCAGAACACCCTGGGGAGCCGCCGAGCAGTACTTC
CASTRTPWGAAEQYF
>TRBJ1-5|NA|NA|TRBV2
TGTGCCAGCAGTTTTAGGACGGGCAATCAGCCCCAGCATTTT
CASSFRTGNQPQHF
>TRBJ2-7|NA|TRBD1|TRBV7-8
TGTGCCAGCAGCGCAGGGGGTGAGCAGTACTTC
CASSAGGEQYF
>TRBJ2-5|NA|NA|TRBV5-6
TGTGCCAGCAGCTCAACGCCGGCAGGCCAAGAGACCCAGTACTTC
CASSSTPAGQETQYF
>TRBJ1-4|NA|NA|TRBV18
TGTGCCAGCTCAGACTACGGGACTAATGAAAAACTGTTTTTT
CASSDYGTNEKLFF
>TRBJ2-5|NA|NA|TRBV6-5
TGTGCCAGCAGACGCGCCCGCTTCGAGACCCAGTACTTC
CASRRARFETQYF
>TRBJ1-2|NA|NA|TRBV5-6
TGTGCCAGCAGCTCTAACTTCTATGGCTACACCTTC
CASSSNFYGYTF
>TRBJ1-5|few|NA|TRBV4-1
TGCGCCAGCAGAAAGACTGACAGCGCTAATCAGCCCCAGCATTTT
CASRKTDSANQPQHF
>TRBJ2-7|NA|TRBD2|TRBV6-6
TGTGCCAGCAGCATCGTAGCGGGAACCTCCTACGAGCAGTACTTC
CASSIVAGTSYEQYF
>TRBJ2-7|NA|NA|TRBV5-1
TGCGCCAGCAGTGAGGGGGCCTACGAGCAGTACTTC
CASSEGAYEQYF
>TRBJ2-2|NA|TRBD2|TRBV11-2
TGTGCCAGCAGGCCTACTAGCGGGAGCACCGGGGAGCTGTTTTTT
CASRPTSGSTGELFF
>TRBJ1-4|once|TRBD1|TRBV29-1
TGCAGCGCTTACCTGACAGGGGCCCCCGGGAAACTGTTTTTT
CSAYLTGAPGKLFF
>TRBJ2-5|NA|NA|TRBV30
TGTGCCTGGAGTCGGATGGAAGAGACCCAGTACTTC
CAWSRMEETQYF
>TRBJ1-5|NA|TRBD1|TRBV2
TGTGCCAGCAGTCCGGGACAGGGATTGGGTTCCCAGCATTTT
CASSPGQGLGSQHF
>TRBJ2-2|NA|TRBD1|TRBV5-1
TGCGCCAGCAGCTTGGGTCAGGGGGACACCGGGGAGCTGTTTTTT
CASSLGQGDTGELFF
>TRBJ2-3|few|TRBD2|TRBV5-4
TGTGCCAGCAGCTTGGCCCCTAGCGGAAAGCCTAGCACAGATACGCAGTATTTT
CASSLAPSGKPSTDTQYF
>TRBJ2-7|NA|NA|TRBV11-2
TGTGCCAGCAGCTTAGAGGGGTACGAGCAGTACTTC
CASSLEGYEQYF
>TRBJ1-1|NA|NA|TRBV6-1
TGTGCCAGCAGTGAATCGGGTAACACTGAAGCTTTCTTT
CASSESGNTEAFF
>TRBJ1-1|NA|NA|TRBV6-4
TGTGCCAGCAGTGAACAGGAGGGGACTGAAGCTTTCTTT
CASSEQEGTEAFF
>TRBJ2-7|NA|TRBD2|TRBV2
TGTGCCAGCATGGCGGGAGTCTCCTACGAGCAGTACTTC
CASMAGVSYEQYF
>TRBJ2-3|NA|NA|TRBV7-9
TGTGCCAGCAGCTTAGGGACTATGTCAGCAGATACGCAGTATTTT
CASSLGTMSADTQYF
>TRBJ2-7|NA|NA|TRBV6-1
TGTGCCAGCAGTGATAGAATGGGCTCCTACGAGCAGTACTTC
CASSDRMGSYEQYF
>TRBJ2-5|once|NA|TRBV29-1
TGCAGCGTTGCCATAGGCTCACAGGGAGAGACCCAGTACTTC
CSVAIGSQGETQYF
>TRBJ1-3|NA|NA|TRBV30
TGTGCCTGGACTGGGGGCACTGGAAACACCATATATTTT
CAWTGGTGNTIYF
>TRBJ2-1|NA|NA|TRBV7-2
TGTGCCAGCAGCCTCCCGGAAAGGGGCAATGAGCAGTTCTTC
CASSLPERGNEQFF
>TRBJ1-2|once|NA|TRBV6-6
TGTGCCAGCAGTTTACAGGAGGGGTACTATGGCTACACCTTC
CASSLQEGYYGYTF
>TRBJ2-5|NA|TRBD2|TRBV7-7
TGTGCTAGCAGCCGACTAGCGGTACAAGAGACCCAGTACTTC
CASSRLAVQETQYF
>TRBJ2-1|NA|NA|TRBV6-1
TGTGCCAGCAGTGAAGCGCTTCAGGCGACAAACCATGAGCAGTTCTTC
CASSEALQATNHEQFF
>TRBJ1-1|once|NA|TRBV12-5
TGTGCTAGTGTCCGGACGGTGAACACTGAAGCTTTCTTT
CASVRTVNTEAFF
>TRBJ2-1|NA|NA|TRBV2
TGTGCCAGCAGTGATGTGGCCTTGGGGATTAATGAGCAGTTCTTC
CASSDVALGINEQFF
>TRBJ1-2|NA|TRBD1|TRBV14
TGTGCCAGCAGCCAAGCTCCAAGGGCCGGGACAGGCCAATATGGCTACACCTTC
CASSQAPRAGTGQYGYTF
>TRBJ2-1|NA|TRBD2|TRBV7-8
TGTGCCTCGTCGGGAGGGGACACCTACAATGAGCAGTTCTTC
CASSGGDTYNEQFF
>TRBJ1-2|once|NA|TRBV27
TGTGCCAGCGGGGGGTCCTATCGGTTCTACACCTTC
CASGGSYRFYTF
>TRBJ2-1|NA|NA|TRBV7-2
TGTGCCAGCAGCTTAAGTTGGGGCTCCTACAATGAGCAGTTCTTC
CASSLSWGSYNEQFF
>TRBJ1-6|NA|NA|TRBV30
TGTGCCTGGAGTGTACGTAGGGCAGTTAATTCACCCCTCCACTTT
CAWSVRRAVNSPLHF